This T cell receptor (beta chain) emerged from a study of T cell responses to AZD1222 COVID-19 vaccine. The repertoire was sequenced with immunoSEQ multiplex PCR; TCRdb's copy has only in-frame clones and lacks some. This table holds 100,000 to 150,000 clones, 80% to 90% found once. This CDR3 has 16 residues. Germline V gives CDR1 SGHRS, CDR2 YFSETQ. Germline trimming cut 4 bases from V and 2 bases from J; bases unmatched to any gene: 4. This TCR came from an adult who received the AZD1222 COVID-19 vaccine. Sequencing used peripheral blood, obtained 28 days after the second AZD1222 dose. The rearrangement links TRBV5-1 to TRBJ2-2; 11 bases line up with TRBD1. The CDR3: CASSPGQGVNTGELFF. In DNA, the CDR3 is TGCGCCAGCAGCCCGGGACAGGGGGTTAACACCGGGGAGCTGTTTTTT.